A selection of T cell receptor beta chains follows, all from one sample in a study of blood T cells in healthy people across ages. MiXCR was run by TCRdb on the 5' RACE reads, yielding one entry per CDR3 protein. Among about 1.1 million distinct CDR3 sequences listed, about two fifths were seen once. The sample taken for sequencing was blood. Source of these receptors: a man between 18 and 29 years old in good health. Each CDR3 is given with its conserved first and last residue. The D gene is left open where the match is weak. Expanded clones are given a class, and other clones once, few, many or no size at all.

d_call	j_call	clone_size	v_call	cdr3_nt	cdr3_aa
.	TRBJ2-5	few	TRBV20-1	TGCAGTGTTATTTCAGTGACGGAGACCCAGTACTTC	CSVISVTETQYF
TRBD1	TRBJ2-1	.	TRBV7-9	TGTGCCAGCAGGGGGACAGGCGGATACAATGAGCAGTTCTTC	CASRGTGGYNEQFF
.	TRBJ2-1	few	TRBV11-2	TGTGCCAGCAGCGTCGGACTGATGGCTTCAAATGAGCAGTTCTTC	CASSVGLMASNEQFF
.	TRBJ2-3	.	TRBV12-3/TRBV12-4	TGTGCCAGCAGTTTTTTGCCAGGCGCTAGCACAGATACGCAGTATTTT	CASSFLPGASTDTQYF
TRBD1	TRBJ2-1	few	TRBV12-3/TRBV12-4	TGTGCCAGCAGGACAGGGGGCCGTCGGAATGAGCAGTTCTTC	CASRTGGRRNEQFF
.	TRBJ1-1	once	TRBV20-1	TGCAGGGGGACGGACTCGAACTTTAAACCGACTGAAGCTTTCTTT	CRGTDSNFKPTEAFF
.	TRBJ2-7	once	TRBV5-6	TGTGCCAGCAGCTGGACAGACTCCTACAATGAGCAGTACTTC	CASSWTDSYNEQYF
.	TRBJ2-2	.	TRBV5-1	TGCGCCAGCAGCTTGGTTTTGGGGGCCTCCGGGGAGCTGTTTTTT	CASSLVLGASGELFF
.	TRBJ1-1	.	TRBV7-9	TGTGCCAGCAGCTTAAATTCGGGCCCTGGGAACACTGAAGCTTTCTTT	CASSLNSGPGNTEAFF
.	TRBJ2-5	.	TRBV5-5	TGTGCCAGCAGCCTGGTACCACAACCTTACAAGCAGTACTTC	CASSLVPQPYKQYF
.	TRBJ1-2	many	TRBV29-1	TGCAGCGTTGCTCTTAACTATGGCTACACCTTC	CSVALNYGYTF
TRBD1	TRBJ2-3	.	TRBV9	TGTGCCAGCAGCATAGGGGGCCCAGATACGCAGTATTTT	CASSIGGPDTQYF
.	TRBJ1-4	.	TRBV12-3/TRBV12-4	TGTGCCAGCAGTTACCGACCAGCAACTAATGAAAAACTGTTTTTT	CASSYRPATNEKLFF
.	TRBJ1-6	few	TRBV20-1	TGCAGTGGCGAACAGGGTCTAGGACGGGTTTCACCCCTCCACTTT	CSGEQGLGRVSPLHF
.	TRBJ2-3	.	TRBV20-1	TGCAGTGCTAGAGGGGTTAATGGAGGTACGCAGTATTTT	CSARGVNGGTQYF
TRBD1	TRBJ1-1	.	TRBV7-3	TGTGCCAGCAGCTTAACGGGTACACAGGGGGCGACCACTGAAGCTTTCTTT	CASSLTGTQGATTEAFF
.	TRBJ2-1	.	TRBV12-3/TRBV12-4	TGTGCCAGCAGCCTGGGACATTCCCAAGAGACCCAGTTCTTC	CASSLGHSQETQFF
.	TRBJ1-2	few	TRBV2	TGTGCCAGCAGTGAGTCAGGGATCAACTATGGCTACACCTTC	CASSESGINYGYTF
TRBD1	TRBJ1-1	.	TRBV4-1	TGCGCCAGCAGCCAAGATAAGGGGGCGTCTCGGAAAGCTTTCTTT	CASSQDKGASRKAFF
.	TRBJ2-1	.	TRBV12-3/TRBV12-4	TGTGCCAGCAGTCCCGTACGGGGCAATGAGCAGTTCTTC	CASSPVRGNEQFF
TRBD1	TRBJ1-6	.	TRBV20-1	TGCAGTGCCACGACAGGGGACGGTTCACCCCTCCACTTT	CSATTGDGSPLHF
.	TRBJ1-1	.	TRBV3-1	TGTGCCAGCAGCCAAGATACCAGACTCACTGAAGCTTTCTTT	CASSQDTRLTEAFF
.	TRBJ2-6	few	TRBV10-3	TGTGCCATCAGTGAGTTCGGCAGGAGCTCTGGGGCCAATGTCCTGACTTTC	CAISEFGRSSGANVLTF
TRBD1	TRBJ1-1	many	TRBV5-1	TGCGCCAGCAGCCAGGCACAGGGGAAAGTCACTGAAGCTTTCTTT	CASSQAQGKVTEAFF
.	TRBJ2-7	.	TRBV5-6	TGTGCCAGCAGCTTGGCCGCGGAATCCTACGAGCAGTACTTC	CASSLAAESYEQYF
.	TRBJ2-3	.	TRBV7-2	TGTGCCAGCAGCTGGGGGTTTGCTAGCACAGATACGCAGTATTTT	CASSWGFASTDTQYF
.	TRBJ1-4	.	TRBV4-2	TGTGCCAGCAGCCAAGATCGAGGGAAAAAACTGTTTTTT	CASSQDRGKKLFF
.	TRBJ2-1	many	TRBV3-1	TGTGCCAGCAGACAGGACCTCAGTAACAATGAGCAGTTCTTC	CASRQDLSNNEQFF
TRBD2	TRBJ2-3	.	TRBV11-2	TGTGCCAGCAGCTACCCTAGCGGGGGTACTAGCACAGATACGCAGTATTTT	CASSYPSGGTSTDTQYF
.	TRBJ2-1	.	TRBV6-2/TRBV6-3	TGTGCCAGCAGTTACGGTCGGGGCTTCGTTAGTGATGAGCAGTTCTTC	CASSYGRGFVSDEQFF
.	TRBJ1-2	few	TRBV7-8	TGTGCCAGCTCCCCCACAAGGGGCAACTATGGCTACACCTTC	CASSPTRGNYGYTF
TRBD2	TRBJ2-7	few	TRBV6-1	TGTGCCAGCAGTGAACCCGGACTAGCGATCTACGAGCAGTACTTC	CASSEPGLAIYEQYF
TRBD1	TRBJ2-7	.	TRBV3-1	TGTGCCAGCAGCCTAGACAGGGTAAGGGATGAGCAGTACTTC	CASSLDRVRDEQYF
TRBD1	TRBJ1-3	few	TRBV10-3	TGTGCCATCACCCGGGACAGGGACTCTGGAAACACCATATATTTT	CAITRDRDSGNTIYF
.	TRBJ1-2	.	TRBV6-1	TGTGCCAGCAGTGAATCGGGGGCTGGCTACACCTTC	CASSESGAGYTF
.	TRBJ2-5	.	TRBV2	TGTGCCAGCAGTGACCGGAGGTTCCAAGAGACCCAGTACTTC	CASSDRRFQETQYF
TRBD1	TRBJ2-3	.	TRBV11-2	TGTGCCAGCAGCTTATATGGGACAGCAAGTCGTCTGGGTACGCAGTATTTT	CASSLYGTASRLGTQYF
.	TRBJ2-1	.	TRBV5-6	TGTGCCAGCAGCCGGGGACCGAATCGTGAAAATGGGCAGTTCTTC	CASSRGPNRENGQFF
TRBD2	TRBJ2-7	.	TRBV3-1	TGTGCCAGCAGTTCCGGACTAGCGGGGGCGTACGAGCAGTACTTC	CASSSGLAGAYEQYF
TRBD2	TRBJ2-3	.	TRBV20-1	TGCAGTGCTAGTGGTGGCGGGGGGGAGGGAGATACGCAGTATTTT	CSASGGGGEGDTQYF
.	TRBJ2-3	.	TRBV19	TGTGCCAGCAGACTAGTGGGCACAGATACGCAGTATTTT	CASRLVGTDTQYF
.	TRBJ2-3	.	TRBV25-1	TGTGCCACCACTCTTGATACGCAGTATTTT	CATTLDTQYF
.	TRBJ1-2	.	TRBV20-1	TGCAGTGCTCCGACCTGGGGGCGAGATGGCTACACCTTC	CSAPTWGRDGYTF
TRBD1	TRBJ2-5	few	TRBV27	TGTGCCAGCAGCAGGACAGGACGGACCCAGTACTTC	CASSRTGRTQYF
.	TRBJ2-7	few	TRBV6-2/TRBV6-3	TGTGCCAGCAGTAGGACGGCCCCCGAGCAGTACTTC	CASSRTAPEQYF
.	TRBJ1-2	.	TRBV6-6	TGTGCCAGCACCAACAGAGGGACCCTCAATGGCTACACCTTC	CASTNRGTLNGYTF
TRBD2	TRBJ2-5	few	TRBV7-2	TGTGCCAGCAGCCCGGGAGGCGGGCAAGAGACCCAGTACTTC	CASSPGGGQETQYF
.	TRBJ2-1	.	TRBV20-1	TGCAGTGCTAGAACAGGCCTTAACTCCTACAATGAGCAGTTCTTC	CSARTGLNSYNEQFF
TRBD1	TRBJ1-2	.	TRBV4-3	TGCGCCAGCAGCCGGGACAGGGGGCGTAGCTATGGCTACACCTTC	CASSRDRGRSYGYTF
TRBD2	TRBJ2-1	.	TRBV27	TGTGCCAGCAGTCCGTTGAGGAGCGGGGGCGTCGATGAGCAGTTCTTC	CASSPLRSGGVDEQFF
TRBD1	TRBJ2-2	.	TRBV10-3	TGTGCCATCAGTGGAGGACAGGGCACCGGGGAGCTGTTTTTT	CAISGGQGTGELFF